Sequencing of this T cell receptor beta chain was carried out in a study of blood T cell repertoires in COVID-19. Looked up from germline, CDR1 is MNHEY and CDR2 is SVGAGI. V dropped 5 bases and J dropped 4 bases, with 14 bases sitting between them. CDR3 length: 14 amino acids. The method was immunoSEQ multiplex PCR; TCRdb's version includes in-frame clones alone and lacks a portion of them. The sample has roughly 38,000 clones; roughly 84% are singletons. Enrolled during active infection, Seattle patients were then followed longitudinally. The sample consisted of peripheral blood. V usage is TRBV6-5 and J usage is TRBJ1-1; TRBD1 is a possible D gene (6 bases). The clonotype was recovered from a man aged 55 to 70 with COVID-19, enrolled during active disease. CDR3 sequence reads: CASSLRGTGTEAFF. CDR3 DNA: TGTGCCAGCAGTCTCAGGGGTACTGGCACTGAAGCTTTCTTT.